What follows are 26 T cell receptor beta chains derived from one specimen sequenced in a study of blood T cell repertoires in COVID-19 (dated by TCRdb to the early 2020s). The library was made by the immunoSEQ multiplex PCR assay. TCRdb retrieved this table from immuneACCESS and kept in-frame rearrangements only. Not all clones are present; in checked studies, unresolved V genes account for under half, and no reason is known for the remainder. This sample is represented by about 220,000 clones; 84% of them were singletons. Together, the top ten hold 5.5% to 7.5% of the sample. The source material was PBMCs or T cells enriched from blood (not recorded which). The source of these receptors is a middle-aged woman who had recovered from COVID-19.

The rearrangement links TRBV7-2 to TRBJ2-1, with a possible D match to TRBD2 (6 bases). The length of the CDR3 is 15 residues. Germline CDR1 reads SGHTA; CDR2 reads FQGNSA. V shed 2 bases and J shed 9 bases, with 17 bases lying between them. This CDR3 reads CASSLTRLVSPEQFF. The CDR3 region has the DNA TGTGCCAGCAGCTTAACCCGACTAGTTTCTCCTGAGCAGTTCTTC.

This chain uses TRBV7-8 with TRBJ1-5; 10 bases align to TRBD1. Germline CDR1 is SGHVS and CDR2 is FQNEAQ. This CDR3 has 15 amino acids. V shed 3 bases, J shed 6 bases, and the junction held 5 bases outside the gene matches. CDR3: CASSLGTGVAQPQHF. The CDR3 nucleotides are TGTGCCAGCAGCTTGGGGACAGGGGTCGCTCAGCCCCAGCATTTT.

This chain joins TRBV9 and TRBJ2-3; 7 nucleotides align to TRBD2. V dropped 3 bases and J dropped 3; count of bases not matched to a gene: 13. Germline V gene sequence: CDR1 SGDLS, CDR2 YYNGEE. This CDR3 spans 17 amino acids. The CDR3 bases are TGTGCCAGCAGCGCCCGACTCGGCGGGAGAGGAACAGATACGCAGTATTTT. This gives the protein CASSARLGGRGTDTQYF.

The J gene is TRBJ1-1, the V gene TRBV29-1; 9 positions match TRBD1. CDR1 and CDR2 from the germline V gene are SQVTM and ANQGSEA. J was trimmed by 0 bases and V by 7 bases; bases with no gene match: 3. This CDR3 spans 13 amino acids. The CDR3 coding sequence is TGCAGCGCCGGACAGGGGATGAACACTGAAGCTTTCTTT. Protein: CSAGQGMNTEAFF.

The CDR3 loop is CAISTRQGDEQFF. DNA for the CDR3: TGTGCCATCAGTACCCGACAGGGGGATGAGCAGTTCTTC. V gene TRBV10-3 combines with J gene TRBJ2-1; 9 bases fit TRBD1. The CDR3 extends over 13 amino acids. V gave up 5 bases and J gave up 8 bases; unmatched junction bases: 4. The V gene's germline CDR1 is ENHRY and CDR2 SYGVKD.

V gene TRBV15 combines with J gene TRBJ2-7; weak D call: TRBD2 (5 bases). CDR3 length equals 15 residues. The V and J ends lost 0 bases and 7 bases respectively, with 16 bases between them. CDR1 and CDR2 from the germline V gene are LNHNV and YYDKDF (reference sequence). As DNA, the CDR3 is TGTGCCACCAGCAGAGATCTAAGGGCTAGCCCAGAGCAGTACGTC. Its protein product is CATSRDLRASPEQYV.

This sequence joins TRBV5-4 and TRBJ2-7; TRBD2 agrees at 13 bases. This CDR3 has 15 residues. Per the germline V gene, CDR1 is SGHNT and CDR2 is YYREEE (reference sequence). V gave up 0 bases and J gave up 6 bases; unmatched junction bases: 3. The CDR3 spells CASSLGLAGGSEQYF. Here the CDR3 DNA reads TGTGCCAGCAGCTTGGGACTAGCGGGAGGATCCGAGCAGTACTTC.

CDR3 DNA: TGCGCCAGCAGCCAAGATGCGGGGGATGGCTACACCTTC. Translation gives CASSQDAGDGYTF. V gene TRBV4-3 combines with J gene TRBJ1-2; perhaps TRBD1 as D (5 bases). The V and J ends lost 0 bases and 6 bases respectively, with 8 bases between them. Germline CDR1 and CDR2: LGHNA and YSLEER. The CDR3 runs to 13 residues.

The genes are TRBV24-1 and TRBJ2-1; 10 bases map to TRBD1. With V trimmed by 10 bases and J by 7 bases, 3 bases remained unmatched. The CDR3 sequence is 12 residues long. Per the germline V gene, CDR1 is KGHDR and CDR2 is SFDVKD. CDR3 nucleotide sequence: TGTGCCACGGGACAGGGGCTAAATGAGCAGTTCTTC. Translation gives CATGQGLNEQFF.

The chain couples TRBV9 to TRBJ2-5, with a possible D match to TRBD2 (5 bases). Between the trimmed V and J ends, which lost 3 bases and 7 bases, there was a span of 13 bases. The CDR3 loop spans 13 amino acids. CDR1 is SGDLS and CDR2 is YYNGEE in the germline V gene. Here the CDR3 DNA reads TGTGCCAGCAGCGGACGGGGAGAGGTGACCCAGTACTTC. It codes for CASSGRGEVTQYF.

V usage is TRBV28 and J usage is TRBJ2-1, with D possibly TRBD1 on 6 matching bases. V was shortened by 8 bases and J by 4 bases, with 12 bases between the two germline ends. Germline loops: CDR1 MDHEN, CDR2 SYDVKM. The CDR3 has 13 residues. The DNA of the CDR3 is TGTGCCAGCGCTGACAGGAGGTACAATGAGCAGTTCTTC. Its protein is CASADRRYNEQFF.

This chain uses TRBV5-1 with TRBJ2-2, with D perhaps matching TRBD1 (5 bases). With 2 bases removed from V and 0 bases from J, the gap between germline ends came to 5 bases. CDR3 length: 14 residues. Looked up from germline, CDR1 is SGHRS and CDR2 is YFSETQ. The CDR3 spells CASSLGANTGELFF. DNA of the CDR3: TGCGCCAGCAGCTTAGGGGCGAACACCGGGGAGCTGTTTTTT.

There are a few counts of this clone. In DNA form, the CDR3 reads TGCGCCAGCAGCCTACAGACGAGGAGGCCAGATACGCAGTATTTT. Translating it yields CASSLQTRRPDTQYF. This chain connects TRBV4-3 to TRBJ2-3; a possible D gene is TRBD2 (5 bases). Germline V gives CDR1 LGHNA, CDR2 YSLEER. Trimming left V 4 bases short and J 4 bases short, with 15 bases between. This CDR3 contains 15 residues.

The rearrangement links TRBV9 to TRBJ1-2; TRBD1 is a possible D gene (5 bases). CDR1 SGDLS and CDR2 YYNGEE come from the germline V gene. Trimming left V 4 bases short and J 1 base short, with 17 bases between. The CDR3 sequence is 16 residues long. The CDR3 loop reads CASSPTSQTDNYGYTF. Written as DNA, the CDR3 is TGTGCCAGCAGCCCCACCAGTCAGACAGATAACTATGGCTACACCTTC. Variable domain in full (rest from reference TRBV9 and TRBJ1-2): DSGVTQTPKHLITATGQRVTLRCSPRSGDLSVYWYQQSLDQGLQFLIQYYNGEERAKGNILERFSAQQFPDLHSELNLSSLELGDSALYFCASSPTSQTDNYGYTFGSGTRLTVV.

The chain is built from TRBV5-1 and TRBJ2-6, with D perhaps TRBD2 (6 bases). The germline V gene encodes CDR1 SGHRS and CDR2 YFSETQ. CDR3 size: 15 residues. Trimming took 4 bases from V and 0 from J, leaving 8 bases between them. CDR3 sequence reads: CASSPGSSGANVLTF. DNA of the CDR3: TGCGCCAGCAGCCCCGGGAGCTCTGGGGCCAACGTCCTGACTTTC.

This clone was detected a few times. This rearrangement joins TRBV7-2 to TRBJ1-2; D not resolved. Per the germline V gene, CDR1 is SGHTA and CDR2 is FQGNSA. V was shortened by 5 bases and J by 4 bases, with 14 bases between the two germline ends. This CDR3 is built from 14 residues. The CDR3 reads CASSPQTDVYGYTF. The DNA of the CDR3 is TGTGCCAGCAGCCCCCAAACAGACGTCTATGGCTACACCTTC.

The V gene is TRBV5-5, the J gene TRBJ2-4, with 10 bases lining up with TRBD1. Germline values: CDR1 SGHKS, CDR2 YYEKEE (reference sequence). J was trimmed by 0 bases and V by 3 bases; bases with no gene match: 3. The CDR3 is made up of 16 amino acids. This chain's CDR3 is CASSSGQGVAKNIQYF. CDR3 DNA sequence: TGTGCCAGCAGCTCCGGACAGGGGGTAGCCAAAAACATTCAGTACTTC.

This clone came up a few times. The gene calls are TRBV4-1 and TRBJ2-4; D not resolved. V dropped 2 bases and J dropped 0 bases, with 14 bases sitting between them. Germline CDR1 and CDR2: MGHRA and YSYEKL. This CDR3 region has 17 residues. Written as DNA, the CDR3 is TGCGCCAGCAGCCAACCGGGTCTGTCCGTAGCCAAAAACATTCAGTACTTC. This translates into CASSQPGLSVAKNIQYF.

This chain joins TRBV5-1 and TRBJ1-6, with TRBD1 identical over 8 bases. This CDR3 contains 15 residues. The V segment lost 0 bases and the J segment 10 bases; nucleotides outside the gene matches: 6. CDR1 and CDR2 from the germline V gene are SGHRS and YFSETQ. CDR3 amino acids: CASSLGRQGASPLHF. The CDR3, as DNA: TGCGCCAGCAGCTTGGGGAGGCAGGGGGCATCACCCCTCCACTTT.

The chain links TRBV30 to TRBJ1-2; 7 bases are shared with TRBD1. The germline V gene has CDR1 GTSNPN and CDR2 SVGIG (reference sequence). V lost 5 bases and J lost 4; bases outside the gene matches: 7. The CDR3 extends over 13 amino acids. CDR3 loop: CAWGRQGGYGYTF. The CDR3 region has the DNA TGTGCCTGGGGACGACAGGGAGGCTATGGCTACACCTTC.

A few counts support this clone. The chain joins TRBV10-3 to TRBJ1-4, with D tentatively TRBD1 (6 bases). V shed 0 bases and J shed 8 bases, with 10 bases lying between them. This CDR3 spans 14 amino acids. CDR1 is ENHRY, CDR2 SYGVKD, per germline. The CDR3 sequence is CAISESGGQEKLFF. CDR3 DNA sequence: TGTGCCATCAGTGAGTCGGGGGGGCAAGAAAAACTGTTTTTT.

This clone occurred once. This sequence joins TRBV5-4 and TRBJ2-1; D unresolved. Looked up from germline, CDR1 is SGHNT and CDR2 is YYREEE (reference sequence). The V end was cut by 2 bases, the J end by 7 bases, with 10 bases between. This CDR3 is built from 13 residues. The CDR3 bases are TGTGCCAGCAGCTTTATGTCCGGGAATGAGCAGTTCTTC. Its protein is CASSFMSGNEQFF.

The chain couples TRBV19 to TRBJ1-1; 7 bases match TRBD1. This CDR3 is 14 amino acids long. Germline lookup yields CDR1 LNHDA and CDR2 SQIVND (reference sequence). V was pared by 6 bases and J by 3 bases, with 7 bases of the junction left unmatched. CDR3: CASRTGARDTEAFF. The CDR3 DNA reads as TGTGCCAGTAGAACAGGGGCCCGAGACACTGAAGCTTTCTTT.

The count of this clone is one. V usage is TRBV11-2 and J usage is TRBJ1-1; D is unresolved. V lost 2 bases to trimming and J lost 5 bases, with 18 bases between them. The CDR3 sequence is 16 residues long. Looked up from germline, CDR1 is SGHAT and CDR2 is FQNNGV. CDR3 bases: TGTGCCAGCAGCTTACTAGTGATAGGGTCGGGGACTGAAGCTTTCTTT. Protein product: CASSLLVIGSGTEAFF.

The chain uses TRBV19 and TRBJ2-1; 11 bases line up with TRBD2. The CDR3 has 15 residues. Germline-derived CDR1 and CDR2 are LNHDA and SQIVND (reference sequence). V was clipped by 5 bases and J by 9 bases; unmatched bases: 9. The CDR3 sequence is CASSRGTSGLLEQFF. CDR3 DNA: TGTGCCAGTAGTCGAGGGACTAGCGGACTCCTTGAGCAGTTCTTC. The full variable domain, completed using reference TRBV19 and TRBJ2-1, is DGGITQSPKYLFRKEGQNVTLSCEQNLNHDAMYWYRQDPGQGLRLIYYSQIVNDFQKGDIAEGYSVSREKKESFPLTVTSAQKNPTAFYLCASSRGTSGLLEQFFGPGTRLTVL.

The rearrangement links TRBV9 to TRBJ1-2; D is uncertain. The germline CDR1 and CDR2 sequences are SGDLS and YYNGEE. This CDR3 region has 11 residues. Between the trimmed V and J ends, which lost 5 bases and 8 bases, there was a span of 10 bases. This CDR3 reads CASRGSGGYTF. The CDR3, as DNA: TGTGCCAGCAGGGGATCGGGGGGCTACACCTTC.